Sequencing of this TCR beta chain was carried out in a study of T cells in Graves' hyperthyroidism and ophthalmopathy. RNA transcripts provided the source from which TCR beta CDR3 regions were amplified. When the TCR CDR3 underwent first-round RT-PCR, the HTBI primer set was used. TCRdb reprocessed the multiplex PCR reads via MiXCR and lists one record per CDR3 protein. The table shows roughly 290,000 distinct CDR3 sequences, with 13% occurring only once. V lost 4 bases and J 3 bases, leaving 15 bases between the germline ends. The CDR3 extends over 15 amino acids. Germline V gene data show CDR1 as DFQATT and CDR2 as SNEGSKA (reference sequence). This clonotype was counted only a few times.

Input material: blood. The chain has TRBV20-1 and TRBJ2-2; perhaps TRBD1 as D (6 bases). The origin of this receptor is a young woman with Graves' hyperthyroidism that later progressed to Graves' ophthalmopathy. As DNA, the CDR3 is TGCAGTGCTAACGGAGGTGCAGGGGACACCGGGGAGCTGTTTTTT. Amino acid sequence: CSANGGAGDTGELFF.